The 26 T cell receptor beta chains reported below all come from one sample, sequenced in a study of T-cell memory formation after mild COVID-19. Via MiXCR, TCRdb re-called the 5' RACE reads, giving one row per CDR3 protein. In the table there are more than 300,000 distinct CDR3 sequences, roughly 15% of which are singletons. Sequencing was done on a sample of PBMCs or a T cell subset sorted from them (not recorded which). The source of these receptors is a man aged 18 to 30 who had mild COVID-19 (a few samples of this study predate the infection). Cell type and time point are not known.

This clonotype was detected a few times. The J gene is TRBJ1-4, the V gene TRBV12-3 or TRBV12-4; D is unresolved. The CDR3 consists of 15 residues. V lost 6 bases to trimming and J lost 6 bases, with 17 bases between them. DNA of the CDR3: TGTGCCAGCAGAACGACAACGGACGAAGATGAAAAACTGTTTTTT. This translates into CASRTTTDEDEKLFF.

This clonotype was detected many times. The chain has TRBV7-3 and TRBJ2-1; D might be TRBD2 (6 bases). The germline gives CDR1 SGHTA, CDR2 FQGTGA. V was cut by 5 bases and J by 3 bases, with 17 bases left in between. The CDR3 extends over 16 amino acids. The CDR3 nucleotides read TGTGCCAGCAGCCCTAATCCCGGACTACACTACAATGAGCAGTTCTTC. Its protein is CASSPNPGLHYNEQFF.

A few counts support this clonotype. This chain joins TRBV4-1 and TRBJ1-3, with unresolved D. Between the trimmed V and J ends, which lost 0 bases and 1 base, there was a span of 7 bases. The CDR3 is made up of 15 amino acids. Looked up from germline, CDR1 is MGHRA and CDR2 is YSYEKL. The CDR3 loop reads CASSQEGASGNTIYF. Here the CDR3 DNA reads TGCGCCAGCAGCCAAGAGGGCGCTTCTGGAAACACCATATATTTT.

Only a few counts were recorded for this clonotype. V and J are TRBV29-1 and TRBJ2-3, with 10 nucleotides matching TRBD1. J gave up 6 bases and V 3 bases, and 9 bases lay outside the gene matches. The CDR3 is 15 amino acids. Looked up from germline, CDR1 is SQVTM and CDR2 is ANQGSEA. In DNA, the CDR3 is TGCAGCGTTGATGACAGGGGGCGGGCAAGGGATACGCAGTATTTT. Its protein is CSVDDRGRARDTQYF.

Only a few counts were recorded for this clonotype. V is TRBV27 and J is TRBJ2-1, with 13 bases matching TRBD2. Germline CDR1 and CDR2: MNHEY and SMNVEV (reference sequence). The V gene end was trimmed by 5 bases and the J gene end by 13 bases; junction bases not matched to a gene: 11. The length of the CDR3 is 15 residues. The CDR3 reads CASSPPGLAGSRQFF. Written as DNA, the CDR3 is TGTGCCAGCAGTCCACCGGGACTAGCGGGGAGCCGTCAGTTCTTC.

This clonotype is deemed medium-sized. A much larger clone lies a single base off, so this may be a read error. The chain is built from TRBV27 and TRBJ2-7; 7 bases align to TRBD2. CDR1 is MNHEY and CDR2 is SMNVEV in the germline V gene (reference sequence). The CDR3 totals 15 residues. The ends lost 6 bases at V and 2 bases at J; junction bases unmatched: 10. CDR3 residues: CASSHWGGTPYEQYF. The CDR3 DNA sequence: TGTGCCAGCAGCCACTGGGGGGGTACGCCCTACGAGCAGTACTTC.

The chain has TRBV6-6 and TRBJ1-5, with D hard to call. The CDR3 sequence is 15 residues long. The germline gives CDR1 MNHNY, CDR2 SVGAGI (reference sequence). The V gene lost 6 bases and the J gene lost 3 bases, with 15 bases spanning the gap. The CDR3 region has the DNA TGTGCCAGCAGCATTACAATAAGTAACAATCAGCCCCAGCATTTT. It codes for CASSITISNNQPQHF.

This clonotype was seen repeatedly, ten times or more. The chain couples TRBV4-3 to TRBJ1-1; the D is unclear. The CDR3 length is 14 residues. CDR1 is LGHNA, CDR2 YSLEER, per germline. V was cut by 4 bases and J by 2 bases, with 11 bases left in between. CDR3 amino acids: CASSPQALNTEAFF. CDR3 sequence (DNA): TGCGCCAGCAGCCCTCAGGCCCTTAACACTGAAGCTTTCTTT.

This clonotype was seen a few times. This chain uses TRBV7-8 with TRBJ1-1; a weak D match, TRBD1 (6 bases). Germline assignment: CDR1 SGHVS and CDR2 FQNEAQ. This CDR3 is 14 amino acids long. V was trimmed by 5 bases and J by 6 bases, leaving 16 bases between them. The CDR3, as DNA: TGTGCCAGCAGCGCGGAGGGGGGAGTGCCTGAAGCTTTCTTT. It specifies CASSAEGGVPEAFF.

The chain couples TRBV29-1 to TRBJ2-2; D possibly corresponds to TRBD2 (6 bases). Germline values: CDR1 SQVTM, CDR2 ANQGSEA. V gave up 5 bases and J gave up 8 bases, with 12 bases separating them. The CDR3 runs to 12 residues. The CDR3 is CSVRDSPGELFF. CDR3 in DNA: TGCAGCGTTAGGGACTCACCAGGGGAGCTGTTTTTT.

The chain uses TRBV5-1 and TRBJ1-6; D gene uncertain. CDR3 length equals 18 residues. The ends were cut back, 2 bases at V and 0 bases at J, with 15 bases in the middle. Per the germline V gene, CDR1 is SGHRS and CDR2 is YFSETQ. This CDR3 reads CASSFRTSESSYNSPLHF. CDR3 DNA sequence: TGCGCCAGCAGCTTTAGGACTTCGGAGAGCTCCTATAATTCACCCCTCCACTTT.

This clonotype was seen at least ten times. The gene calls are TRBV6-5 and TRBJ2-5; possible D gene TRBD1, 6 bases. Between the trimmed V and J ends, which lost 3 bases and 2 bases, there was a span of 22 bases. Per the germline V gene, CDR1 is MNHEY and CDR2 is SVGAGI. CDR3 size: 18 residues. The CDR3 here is CASSYLRGEWFKQETQYF. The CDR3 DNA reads TGTGCCAGCAGTTATCTCAGGGGCGAGTGGTTCAAACAAGAGACCCAGTACTTC.

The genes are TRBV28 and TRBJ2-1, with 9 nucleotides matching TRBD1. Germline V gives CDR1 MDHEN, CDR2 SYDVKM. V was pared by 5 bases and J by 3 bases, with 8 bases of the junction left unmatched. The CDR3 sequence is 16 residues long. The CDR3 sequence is CASSVGQGAIYNEQFF. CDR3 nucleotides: TGTGCCAGCAGTGTGGGACAGGGAGCAATCTACAATGAGCAGTTCTTC.

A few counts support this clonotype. CDR3: CASSLSWPSSGYTF. Written as DNA, the CDR3 is TGTGCCAGCAGTTTATCGTGGCCGAGCTCCGGCTACACCTTC. The chain is built from TRBV27 and TRBJ1-2; D ambiguous. The V gene's germline CDR1 is MNHEY and CDR2 SMNVEV (reference sequence). V lost 0 bases, J lost 8 bases, and 13 bases lay in between. This CDR3 is built from 14 residues.

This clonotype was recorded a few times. The DNA for the CDR3 is TGTGCCAGCAGCCCCAGGTTCGGCAGACCGAACACCGGGGAGCTGTTTTTT. It translates to CASSPRFGRPNTGELFF. This chain joins TRBV3-1 and TRBJ2-2, with D uncertain. Germline CDR1 LGHDT, CDR2 YNNKEL (reference sequence). V shed 4 bases and J shed 0 bases, with 15 bases lying between them. The CDR3 totals 17 residues.

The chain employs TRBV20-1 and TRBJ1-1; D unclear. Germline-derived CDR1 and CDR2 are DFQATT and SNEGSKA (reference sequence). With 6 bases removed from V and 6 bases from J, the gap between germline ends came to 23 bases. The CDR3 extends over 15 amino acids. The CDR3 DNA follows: TGCAGTGCAGACATATTAGGTGGTGAGACTGCTGAAGCTTTCTTT. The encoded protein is CSADILGGETAEAFF.

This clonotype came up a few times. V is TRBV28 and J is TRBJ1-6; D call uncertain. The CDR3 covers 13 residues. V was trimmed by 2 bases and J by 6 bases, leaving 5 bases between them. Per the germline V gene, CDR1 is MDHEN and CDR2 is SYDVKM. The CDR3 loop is CASSLMGNSPLHF. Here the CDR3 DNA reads TGTGCCAGCAGTTTAATGGGTAATTCACCCCTCCACTTT.

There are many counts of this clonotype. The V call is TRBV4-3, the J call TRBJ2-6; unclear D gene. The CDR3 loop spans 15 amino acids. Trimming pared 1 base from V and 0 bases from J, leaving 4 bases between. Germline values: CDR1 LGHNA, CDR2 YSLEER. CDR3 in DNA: TGCGCCAGCAGCCAAGCGGGCTCTGGGGCCAACGTCCTGACTTTC. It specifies CASSQAGSGANVLTF.

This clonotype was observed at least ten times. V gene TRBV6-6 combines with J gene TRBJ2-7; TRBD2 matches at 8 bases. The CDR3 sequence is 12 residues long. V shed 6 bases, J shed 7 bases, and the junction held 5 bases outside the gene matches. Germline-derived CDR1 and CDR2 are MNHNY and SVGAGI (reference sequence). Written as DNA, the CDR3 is TGTGCCAGCAGGCGGGGGGCAGAGGAGCAGTACGTC. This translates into CASRRGAEEQYV.

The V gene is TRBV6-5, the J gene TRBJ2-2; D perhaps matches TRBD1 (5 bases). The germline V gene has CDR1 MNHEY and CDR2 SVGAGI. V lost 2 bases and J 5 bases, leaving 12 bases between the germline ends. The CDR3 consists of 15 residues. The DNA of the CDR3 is TGTGCCAGCAGTTACGGGGCAGGGCGGACCGGGGAGCTGTTTTTT. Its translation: CASSYGAGRTGELFF.

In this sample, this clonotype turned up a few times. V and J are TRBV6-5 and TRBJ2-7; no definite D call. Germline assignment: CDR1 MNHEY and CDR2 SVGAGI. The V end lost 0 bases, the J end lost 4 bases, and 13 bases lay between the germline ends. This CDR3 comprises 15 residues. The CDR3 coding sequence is TGTGCCAGCAGTTACTCACTGACTGGAGAGTACGAGCAGTACTTC. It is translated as CASSYSLTGEYEQYF.

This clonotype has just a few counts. The CDR3 spells CASSQVAGGHNEQFF. As DNA, the CDR3 is TGTGCCAGCAGCCAGGTAGCGGGGGGACACAATGAGCAGTTCTTC. The gene calls are TRBV4-2 and TRBJ2-1; the match to TRBD2 covers 10 bases. V shed 3 bases and J 5 bases; nucleotides not matched to a gene: 4. CDR1 and CDR2 from the germline V gene are LGHNA and YNFKEQ. This CDR3 has 15 amino acids.

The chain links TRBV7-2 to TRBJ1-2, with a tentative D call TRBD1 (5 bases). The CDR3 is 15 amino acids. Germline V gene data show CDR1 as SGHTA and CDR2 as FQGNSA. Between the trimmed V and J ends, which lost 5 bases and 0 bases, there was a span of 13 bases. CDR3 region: CASSSRVLANYGYTF. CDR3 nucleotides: TGTGCCAGCAGCAGCAGGGTCTTGGCTAACTATGGCTACACCTTC.

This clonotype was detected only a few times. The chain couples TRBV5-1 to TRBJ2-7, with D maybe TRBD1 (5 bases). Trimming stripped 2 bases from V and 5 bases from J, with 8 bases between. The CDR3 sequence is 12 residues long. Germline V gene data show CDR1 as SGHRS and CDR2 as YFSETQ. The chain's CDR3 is CASSLQGDEQYF. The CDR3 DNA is TGCGCCAGCAGCTTACAAGGGGACGAGCAGTACTTC.

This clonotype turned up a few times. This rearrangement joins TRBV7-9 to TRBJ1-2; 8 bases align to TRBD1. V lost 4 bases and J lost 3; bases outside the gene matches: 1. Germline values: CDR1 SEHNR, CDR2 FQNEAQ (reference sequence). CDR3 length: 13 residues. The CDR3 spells CASSSDRDYGYTF. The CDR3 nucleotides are TGTGCCAGCAGCTCGGACAGGGACTATGGCTACACCTTC.

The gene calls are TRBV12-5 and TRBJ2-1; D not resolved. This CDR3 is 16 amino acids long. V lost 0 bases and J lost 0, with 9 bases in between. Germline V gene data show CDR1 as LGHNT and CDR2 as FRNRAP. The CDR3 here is CASGLVLGSSYNEQFF. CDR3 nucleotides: TGTGCTAGTGGTTTGGTCCTGGGAAGCTCCTACAATGAGCAGTTCTTC.